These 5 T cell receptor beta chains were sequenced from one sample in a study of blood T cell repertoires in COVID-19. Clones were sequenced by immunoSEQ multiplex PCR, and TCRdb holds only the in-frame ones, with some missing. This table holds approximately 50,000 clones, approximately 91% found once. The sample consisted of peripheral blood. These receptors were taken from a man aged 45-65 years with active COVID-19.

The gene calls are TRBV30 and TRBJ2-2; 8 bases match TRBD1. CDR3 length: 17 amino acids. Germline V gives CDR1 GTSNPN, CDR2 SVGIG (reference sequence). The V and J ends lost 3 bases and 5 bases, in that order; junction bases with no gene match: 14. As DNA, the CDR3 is TGTGCCTGGAGCTCACGAGGGGGGACAGGCGGAACCGGGGAGCTGTTTTTT. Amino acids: CAWSSRGGTGGTGELFF.

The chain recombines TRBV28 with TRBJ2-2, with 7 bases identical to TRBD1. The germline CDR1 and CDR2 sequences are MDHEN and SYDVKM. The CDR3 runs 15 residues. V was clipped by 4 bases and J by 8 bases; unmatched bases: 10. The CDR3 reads CASSYSDRDLGELFF. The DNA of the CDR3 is TGTGCCAGCAGTTATTCAGACAGGGATTTGGGGGAGCTGTTTTTT.

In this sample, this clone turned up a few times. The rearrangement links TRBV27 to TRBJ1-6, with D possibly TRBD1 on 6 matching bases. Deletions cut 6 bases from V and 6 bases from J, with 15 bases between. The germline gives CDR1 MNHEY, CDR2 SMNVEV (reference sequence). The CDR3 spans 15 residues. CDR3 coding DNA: TGTGCCAGCAGCTTGGCGTCAGGGGTTAATTCACCCCTCCACTTT. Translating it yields CASSLASGVNSPLHF.

In DNA form, the CDR3 reads TGTGCCAGCAGCAAAGAGGGACCTAGCGGGAGGGTCGCCTACAATGAGCAGTTCTTC. This translates into CASSKEGPSGRVAYNEQFF. The chain combines TRBV21-1 with TRBJ2-1; the table's D call TRBD2 went unverified against the DNA. TRBV21-1 is assigned pseudogene status. There are 19 residues in the CDR3.

CDR3 nucleotide sequence: TGCGCCAGCAGCCAAGAAGCCCAGGGGGCTTACGAGCAGTACTTC. It specifies CASSQEAQGAYEQYF. The chain employs TRBV4-1 and TRBJ2-7; 8 bases align to TRBD1. Germline V gene sequence: CDR1 MGHRA, CDR2 YSYEKL. The V gene end was trimmed by 0 bases and the J gene end by 4 bases; junction bases not matched to a gene: 5. The length of the CDR3 is 15 residues.